What follows is one TCR beta chain and its context. As yet, its antigen is unknown. In germline, CDR1 is MDHEN, CDR2 SYDVKM. Trimming stripped 5 bases from V and 1 base from J, with 11 bases between. The CDR3 covers 14 residues. These data come from a study of blood T cells in healthy people across ages. Study outcomes and limitations: Leaving the PBMCs unsorted stopped any conclusive comparison of naive versus antigen-experienced cells.

Isolating PBMCs gave at least 6 million of these cells per sample. Primed by a sample-barcoded 5' primer and a J-beta primer mix, a second PCR proceeded for about 6 to 12 cycles. TCRdb passed the 5' RACE reads through MiXCR, listing each CDR3 protein once. The sample has fewer than 2,000,000 distinct CDR3 sequences, approximately 39% seen once. The clonotype comes from a human donor in good health. The J gene is TRBJ1-2, the V gene TRBV28, with D uncertain. The sample consisted of blood. CDR3 bases: TGTGCCAGCAGTCCGATAACTAGTAACTATGGCTACACCTTC. This translates into CASSPITSNYGYTF.